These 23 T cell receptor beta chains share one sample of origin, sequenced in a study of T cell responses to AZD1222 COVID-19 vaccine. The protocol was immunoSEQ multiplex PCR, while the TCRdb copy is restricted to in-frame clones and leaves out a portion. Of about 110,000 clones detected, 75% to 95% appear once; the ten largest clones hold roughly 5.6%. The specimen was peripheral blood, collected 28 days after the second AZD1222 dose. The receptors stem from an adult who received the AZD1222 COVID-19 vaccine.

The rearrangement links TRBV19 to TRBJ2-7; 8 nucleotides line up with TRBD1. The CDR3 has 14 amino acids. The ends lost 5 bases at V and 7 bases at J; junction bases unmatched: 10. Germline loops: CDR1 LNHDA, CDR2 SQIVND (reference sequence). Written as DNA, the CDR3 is TGTGCCAGTAGTCCGTGGACAGGGTTTGGAGAGCAGTACTTC. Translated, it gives CASSPWTGFGEQYF.

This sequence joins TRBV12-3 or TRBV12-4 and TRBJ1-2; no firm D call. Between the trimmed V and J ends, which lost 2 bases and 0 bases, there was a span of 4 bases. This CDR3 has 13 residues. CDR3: CASSLKANYGYTF. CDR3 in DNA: TGTGCCAGCAGTTTAAAAGCTAACTATGGCTACACCTTC.

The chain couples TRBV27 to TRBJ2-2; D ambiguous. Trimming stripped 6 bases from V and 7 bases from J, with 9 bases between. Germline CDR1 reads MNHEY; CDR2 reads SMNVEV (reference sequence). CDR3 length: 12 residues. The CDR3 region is CASRPYFGELFF. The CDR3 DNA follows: TGTGCCAGCAGACCTTATTTCGGGGAGCTGTTTTTT.

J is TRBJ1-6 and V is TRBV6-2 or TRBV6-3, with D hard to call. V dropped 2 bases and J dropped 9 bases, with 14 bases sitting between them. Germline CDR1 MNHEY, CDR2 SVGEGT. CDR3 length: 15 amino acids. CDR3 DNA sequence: TGTGCCAGCAGTTACGAATTCGGGGTTCCTTCACCCCTCCACTTT. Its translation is CASSYEFGVPSPLHF.

CDR3 sequence: CASSLAGPNSNQPQHF. The CDR3 DNA reads TGCGCCAGCAGCCTGGCGGGACCTAATAGCAATCAGCCCCAGCATTTT. The genes are TRBV5-1 and TRBJ1-5; D is perhaps TRBD1 (5 bases). The CDR3 runs 16 residues. Germline CDR1 and CDR2: SGHRS and YFSETQ. V shed 4 bases and J shed 0 bases, with 14 bases lying between them.

The CDR3 DNA follows: TGCGCCAGCAGCTTGGACTCCGGGACTAGCGGGGGTAATGAGCAGTTCTTC. Encoded protein: CASSLDSGTSGGNEQFF. V usage is TRBV5-1 and J usage is TRBJ2-1; 14 nucleotides match TRBD2. The CDR3 has 17 residues. The V segment lost 0 bases and the J segment 7 bases; nucleotides outside the gene matches: 6. The germline V gene encodes CDR1 SGHRS and CDR2 YFSETQ.

CDR3 sequence reads: CASTGTGGAYTEAFF. For the CDR3, the DNA is TGCGCCAGCACCGGGACAGGGGGCGCGTACACTGAAGCTTTCTTT. This chain links TRBV5-1 with TRBJ1-1, with TRBD1 identical over 12 bases. Germline CDR1 and CDR2: SGHRS and YFSETQ. This CDR3 has 15 amino acids. V lost 6 bases, J lost 3 bases, and 6 bases stayed unmatched.

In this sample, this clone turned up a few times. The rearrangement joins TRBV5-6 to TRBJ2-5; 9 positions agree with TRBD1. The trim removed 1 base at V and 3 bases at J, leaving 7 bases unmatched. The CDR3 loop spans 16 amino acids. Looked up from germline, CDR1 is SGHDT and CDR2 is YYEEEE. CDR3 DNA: TGTGCCAGCAGCTTGATATGGGGACAGGGAAAAGAGACCCAGTACTTC. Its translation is CASSLIWGQGKETQYF. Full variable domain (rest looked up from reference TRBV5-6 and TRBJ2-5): DAGVTQSPTHLIKTRGQQVTLRCSPKSGHDTVSWYQQALGQGPQFIFQYYEEEERQRGNFPDRFSGHQFPNYSSELNVNALLLGDSALYLCASSLIWGQGKETQYFGPGTRLLVL.

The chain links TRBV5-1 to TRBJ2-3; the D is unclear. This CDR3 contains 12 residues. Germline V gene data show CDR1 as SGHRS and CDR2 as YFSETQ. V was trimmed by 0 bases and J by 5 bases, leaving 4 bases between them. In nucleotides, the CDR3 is TGCGCCAGCAGCTTGGCCAAAGATACGCAGTATTTT. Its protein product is CASSLAKDTQYF.

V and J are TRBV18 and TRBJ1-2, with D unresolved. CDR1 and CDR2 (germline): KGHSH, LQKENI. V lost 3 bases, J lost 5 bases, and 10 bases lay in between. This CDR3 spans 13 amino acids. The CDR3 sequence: CASSPGTVYGYTF. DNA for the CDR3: TGTGCCAGCTCACCCGGAACAGTTTATGGCTACACCTTC.

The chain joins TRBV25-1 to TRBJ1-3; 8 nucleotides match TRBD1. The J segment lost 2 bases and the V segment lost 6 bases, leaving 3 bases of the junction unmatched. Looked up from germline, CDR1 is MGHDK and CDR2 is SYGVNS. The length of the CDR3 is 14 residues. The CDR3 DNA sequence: TGTGCCAGCAGGGGGGACAGGACTGGAAACACCATATATTTT. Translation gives CASRGDRTGNTIYF.

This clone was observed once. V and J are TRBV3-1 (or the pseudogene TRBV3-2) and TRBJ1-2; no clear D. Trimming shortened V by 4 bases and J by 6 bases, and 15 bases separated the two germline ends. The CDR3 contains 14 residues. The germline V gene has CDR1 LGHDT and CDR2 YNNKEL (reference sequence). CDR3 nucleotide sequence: TGTGCCAGCAGCCTAGGGCAAAGGCGGGATGGCTACACCTTC. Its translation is CASSLGQRRDGYTF.

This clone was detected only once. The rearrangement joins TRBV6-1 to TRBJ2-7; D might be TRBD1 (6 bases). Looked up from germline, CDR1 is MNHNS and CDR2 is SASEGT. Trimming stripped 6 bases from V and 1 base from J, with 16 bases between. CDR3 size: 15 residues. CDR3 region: CASRKPFTGSYEQYF. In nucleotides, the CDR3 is TGTGCCAGCAGAAAACCCTTTACAGGGTCCTACGAGCAGTACTTC.

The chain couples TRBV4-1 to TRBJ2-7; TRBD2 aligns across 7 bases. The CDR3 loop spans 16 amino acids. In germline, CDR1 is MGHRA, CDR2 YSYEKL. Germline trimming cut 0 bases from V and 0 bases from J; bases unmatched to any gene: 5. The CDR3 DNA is TGCGCCAGCAGCCAAGATCGGGGGGAGCGCTCCTACGAGCAGTACTTC. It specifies CASSQDRGERSYEQYF.

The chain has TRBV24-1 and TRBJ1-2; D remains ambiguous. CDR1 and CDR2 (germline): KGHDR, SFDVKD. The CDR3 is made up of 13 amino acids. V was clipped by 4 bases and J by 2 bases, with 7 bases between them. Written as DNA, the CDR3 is TGTGCCACCAGTGACCCCCCCAACTATGGCTACACCTTC. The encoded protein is CATSDPPNYGYTF.

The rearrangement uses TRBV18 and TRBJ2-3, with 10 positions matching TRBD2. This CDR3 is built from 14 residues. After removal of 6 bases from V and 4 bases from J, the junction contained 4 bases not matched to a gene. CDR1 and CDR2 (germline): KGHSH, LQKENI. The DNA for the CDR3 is TGTGCCAGCTCTCAAGGACTAGCGGCAGATACGCAGTATTTT. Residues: CASSQGLAADTQYF.

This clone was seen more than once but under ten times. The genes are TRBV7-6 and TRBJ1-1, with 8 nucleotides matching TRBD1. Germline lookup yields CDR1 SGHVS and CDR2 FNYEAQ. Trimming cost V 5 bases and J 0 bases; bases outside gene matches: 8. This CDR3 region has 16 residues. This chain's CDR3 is CASSVFIRGLNTEAFF. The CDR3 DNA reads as TGTGCCAGCAGCGTATTTATCAGGGGGCTGAACACTGAAGCTTTCTTT.

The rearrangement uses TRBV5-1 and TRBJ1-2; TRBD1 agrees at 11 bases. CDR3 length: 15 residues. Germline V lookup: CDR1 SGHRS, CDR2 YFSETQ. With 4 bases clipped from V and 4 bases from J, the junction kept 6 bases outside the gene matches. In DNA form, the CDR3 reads TGCGCCAGCAGCCCCCCTGGGACAGGGGGCTATGGCTACACCTTC. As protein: CASSPPGTGGYGYTF. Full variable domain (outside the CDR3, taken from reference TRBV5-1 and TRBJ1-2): KAGVTQTPRYLIKTRGQQVTLSCSPISGHRSVSWYQQTPGQGLQFLFEYFSETQRNKGNFPGRFSGRQFSNSRSEMNVSTLELGDSALYLCASSPPGTGGYGYTFGSGTRLTVV.

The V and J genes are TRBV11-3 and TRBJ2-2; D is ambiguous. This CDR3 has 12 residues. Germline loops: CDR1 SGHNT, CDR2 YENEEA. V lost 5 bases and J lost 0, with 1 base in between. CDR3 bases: TGTGCCAGCAGCCCGAACACCGGGGAGCTGTTTTTT. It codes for CASSPNTGELFF.

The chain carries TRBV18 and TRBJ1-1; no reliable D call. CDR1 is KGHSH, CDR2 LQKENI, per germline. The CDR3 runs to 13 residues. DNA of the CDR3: TGTGTCACGCTGGGCGGGGTTAACACTGAAGCTTTCTTT. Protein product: CVTLGGVNTEAFF.

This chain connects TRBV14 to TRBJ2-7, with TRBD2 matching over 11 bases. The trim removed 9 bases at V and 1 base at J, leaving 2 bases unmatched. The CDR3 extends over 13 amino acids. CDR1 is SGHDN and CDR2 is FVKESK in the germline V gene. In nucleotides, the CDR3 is TGTGCCAGTCGGACTAGCGGGTCCTACGAGCAGTACTTC. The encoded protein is CASRTSGSYEQYF.

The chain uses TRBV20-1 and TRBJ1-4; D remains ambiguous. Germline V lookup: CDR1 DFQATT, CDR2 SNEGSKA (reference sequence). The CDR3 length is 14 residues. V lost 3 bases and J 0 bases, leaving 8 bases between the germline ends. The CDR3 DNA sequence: TGCAGTGCTAGTGGCCAGGCAACTAATGAAAAACTGTTTTTT. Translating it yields CSASGQATNEKLFF.

The CDR3 nucleotides read TGTGCCAGCAATCGCCATGCGAGCAATCAGCCCCAGCATTTT. Amino acids: CASNRHASNQPQHF. This chain links TRBV6-5 with TRBJ1-5, with D uncertain. The CDR3 has 14 amino acids. Per the germline V gene, CDR1 is MNHEY and CDR2 is SVGAGI. V was pared by 7 bases and J by 1 base, with 11 bases between.